Sequencing of this T cell receptor beta chain was carried out in a study of shared clonotypes between healthy human individuals. Study findings and constraints: Represented diversity, genetic and exposure-history alike, was limited by few donors.

A word on this clone: What it recognizes is unknown.

The repertoire was sequenced with immunoSEQ multiplex PCR; TCRdb's copy has only in-frame clones and lacks some. The sample consists of around 1.4 million clones, approximately 98.5% of them appearing once. V dropped 10 bases and J dropped 2; count of bases not matched to a gene: 2. The CDR3 runs 12 residues. The V gene's germline CDR1 is ENHRY and CDR2 SYGVKD. This rearrangement joins TRBV10-3 to TRBJ1-5; 7 bases fit TRBD1. Sequencing input: naive CD4+ T cells sorted from blood. Subset denoted: CD45RA+ positively selected. This receptor was obtained from a man aged 25-45 years in good health. CDR3 loop: CATGQGNQPQHF. As DNA, the CDR3 is TGTGCCACCGGACAGGGCAATCAGCCCCAGCATTTT.